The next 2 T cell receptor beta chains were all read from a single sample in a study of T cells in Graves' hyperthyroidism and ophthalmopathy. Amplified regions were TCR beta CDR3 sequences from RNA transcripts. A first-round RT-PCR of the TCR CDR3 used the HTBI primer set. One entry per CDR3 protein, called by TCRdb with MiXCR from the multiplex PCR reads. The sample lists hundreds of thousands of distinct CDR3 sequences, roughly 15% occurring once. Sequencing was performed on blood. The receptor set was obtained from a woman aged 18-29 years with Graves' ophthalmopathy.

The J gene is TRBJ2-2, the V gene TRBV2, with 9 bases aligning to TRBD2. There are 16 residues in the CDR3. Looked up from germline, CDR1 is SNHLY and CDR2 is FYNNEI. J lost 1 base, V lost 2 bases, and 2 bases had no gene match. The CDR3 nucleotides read TGTGCCAGCAGTGAACTAGCGGGGATGAACACCGGGGAGCTGTTTTTT. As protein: CASSELAGMNTGELFF. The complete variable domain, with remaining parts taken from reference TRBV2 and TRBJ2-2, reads EPEVTQTPSHQVTQMGQEVILRCVPISNHLYFYWYRQILGQKVEFLVSFYNNEISEKSEIFDDQFSVERPDGSNFTLKIRSTKLEDSAMYFCASSELAGMNTGELFFGEGSRLTVL.

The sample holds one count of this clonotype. As DNA, the CDR3 is TGTGCCAGCAGCTTAAAGGGGGTAGCTAACTATGGCTACACCTTC. Translation: CASSLKGVANYGYTF. The chain joins TRBV5-6 to TRBJ1-2; D possibly corresponds to TRBD1 (6 bases). This CDR3 spans 15 amino acids. Trimming left V 2 bases short and J 0 bases short, with 11 bases between. In germline, CDR1 is SGHDT, CDR2 YYEEEE.